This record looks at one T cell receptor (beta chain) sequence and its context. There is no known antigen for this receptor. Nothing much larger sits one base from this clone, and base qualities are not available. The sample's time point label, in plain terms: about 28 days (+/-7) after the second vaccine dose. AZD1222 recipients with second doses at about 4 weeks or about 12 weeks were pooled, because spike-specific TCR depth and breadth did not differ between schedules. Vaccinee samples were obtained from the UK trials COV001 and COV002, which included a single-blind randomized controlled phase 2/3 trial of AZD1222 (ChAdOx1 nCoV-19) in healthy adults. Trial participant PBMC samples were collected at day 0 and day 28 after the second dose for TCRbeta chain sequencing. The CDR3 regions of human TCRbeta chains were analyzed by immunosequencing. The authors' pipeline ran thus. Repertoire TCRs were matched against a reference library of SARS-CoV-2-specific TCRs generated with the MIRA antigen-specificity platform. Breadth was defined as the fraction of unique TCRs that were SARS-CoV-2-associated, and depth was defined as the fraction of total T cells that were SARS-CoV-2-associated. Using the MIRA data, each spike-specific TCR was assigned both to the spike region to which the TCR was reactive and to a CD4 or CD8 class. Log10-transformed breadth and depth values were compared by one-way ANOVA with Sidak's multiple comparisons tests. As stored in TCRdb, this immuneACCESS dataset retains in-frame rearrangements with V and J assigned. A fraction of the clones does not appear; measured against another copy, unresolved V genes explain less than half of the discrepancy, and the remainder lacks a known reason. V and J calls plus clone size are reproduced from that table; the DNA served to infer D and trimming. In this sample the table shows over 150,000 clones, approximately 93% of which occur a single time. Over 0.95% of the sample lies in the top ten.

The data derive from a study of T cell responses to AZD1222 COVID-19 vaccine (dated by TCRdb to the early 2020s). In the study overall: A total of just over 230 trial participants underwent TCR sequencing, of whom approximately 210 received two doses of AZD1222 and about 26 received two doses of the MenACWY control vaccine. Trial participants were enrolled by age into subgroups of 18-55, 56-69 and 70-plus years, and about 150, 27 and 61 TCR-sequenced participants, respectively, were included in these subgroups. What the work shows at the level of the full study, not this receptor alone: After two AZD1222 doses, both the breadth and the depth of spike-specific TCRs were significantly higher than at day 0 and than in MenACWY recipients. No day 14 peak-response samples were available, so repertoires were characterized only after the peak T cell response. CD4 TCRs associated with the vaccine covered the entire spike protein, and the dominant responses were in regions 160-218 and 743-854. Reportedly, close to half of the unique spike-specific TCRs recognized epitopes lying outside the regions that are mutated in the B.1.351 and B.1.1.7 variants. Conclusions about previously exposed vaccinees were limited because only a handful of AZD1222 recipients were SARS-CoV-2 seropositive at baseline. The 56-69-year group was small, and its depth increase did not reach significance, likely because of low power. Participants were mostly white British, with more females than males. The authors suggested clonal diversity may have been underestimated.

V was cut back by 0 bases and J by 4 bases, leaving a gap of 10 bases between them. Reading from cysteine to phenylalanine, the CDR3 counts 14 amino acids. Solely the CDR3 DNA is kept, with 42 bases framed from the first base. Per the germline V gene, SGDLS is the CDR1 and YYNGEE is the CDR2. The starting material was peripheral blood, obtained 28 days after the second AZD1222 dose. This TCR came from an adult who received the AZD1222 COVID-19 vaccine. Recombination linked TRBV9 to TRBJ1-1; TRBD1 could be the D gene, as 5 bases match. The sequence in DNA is TGTGCCAGCAGCGTAGGGGGCCAAGGCACTGAAGCTTTCTTT. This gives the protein CASSVGGQGTEAFF.